This T cell receptor (beta chain) was captured by sequencing in a study of monozygotic twins with inflammatory bowel disease (dated by TCRdb to about 2019). A note on the overall study: The complete study included 28 monozygotic twin pairs: 19 IBD-discordant Danish pairs and nine German pairs, of which four were IBD-concordant and five were IBD-discordant. Within discordant pairs, disease-associated traits were sought mainly by comparing IBD patients with their genetically identical healthy co-twins. Each individual had, on average, about 151 000 unique TCRalpha sequences and 181 000 unique TCRbeta sequences available for analysis. Study-wide findings and limitations: No difference in repertoire similarity was observed between concordant and discordant twins, possibly owing to limited statistical power. Differing immunosuppressive treatments among patients may have added background noise and inter-individual variability to the repertoires. The analysis was unable to tell apart different T cell subtypes. The results gave no support for a single strong signal or clonotype linked to IBD. Measured by the inverse Simpson index, TCRbeta repertoire diversity was lower in IBD patients than in their healthy co-twins. Fewer clonotypes were shared with other individuals by IBD patients than by healthy twins, most markedly in patients showing signs of disease activity.

From its cysteine to its phenylalanine, the CDR3 spans 14 amino acids. A DNA sequence was not provided. The germline V gene (reference sequence) specifies SEHNR as CDR1 and FQNEAQ as CDR2. On this clonotype itself: It lacks a known antigen.

From each donor, an approximately 2.5 ml peripheral blood sample was collected into PAXgene tubes and stored at -80 degrees C. Total RNA was isolated from whole blood with the PAXgene blood miRNA kit on an automated QIAcube, without T cell sorting. Deep TCRalpha and TCRbeta repertoire profiling with unique molecular barcoding was performed on peripheral blood of monozygotic twin pairs concordant or discordant for inflammatory bowel disease. Smoking habits were recorded for all twin pairs, and each individual was classified as a current, former or never smoker. The library came from 5' RACE. The input for every TCR library was around 3,800 ng of total RNA. cDNA was synthesized with SMARTScribe reverse transcriptase in eight separate reactions per sample. During cDNA synthesis, template switching introduced unique molecular identifiers that contained a 6-nucleotide sample barcode. Amplification of TCRalpha and TCRbeta cDNA involved two nested PCRs of 16 and 9 cycles, and each PCR was followed by bead purification. Before amplification, the cDNA was treated with uracil DNA-glycosylase and purified using the QIAquick PCR purification kit. The second PCR added Illumina TruSeq-compatible adapters along with sample-specific barcodes. TapeStation and Qubit were used to check library quality and concentration, and roughly 5 ng of each library went into the pool. Pooled libraries were sequenced on an Illumina HiSeq2500 single-index Rapid Run with 2 x 100 bp reads and custom sequencing primers. The authors' pipeline ran thus. MiGEC version 1.2.6 was used for UMI-based consensus assembly, which corrected PCR and sequencing errors. V(D)J alignment, clonotype assembly and CDR3 extraction were performed with MiXCR version 2.1.1. Normalisation of gene usage, clonotype sharing and MAIT/NKT TCR abundance was achieved by analysing the top 1000, 10 000 and 20 000 clonotypes per sample. Diversity was computed as the inverse Simpson index with the vegan R package after downsampling to 27 000 UMIs. Paired Mann-Whitney U tests were applied to discordant twin pairs, and Benjamini-Hochberg correction was used for multiple testing. The reads underwent TCRdb reprocessing, giving one record for each CDR3 protein sequence and no DNA. These V and J calls rely on TCRdb rather than the paper's analysis. The sample's clone listing holds fewer than 550,000 distinct CDR3 sequences. The top ten clones comprise more than 2% of the sample.

The source is a human donor with ulcerative colitis or Crohn's disease, or a healthy co-twin of an affected twin (not recorded which). The chain joins TRBV7-9 to TRBJ2-1; the D call from TCRdb, TRBD2, cannot be confirmed without DNA. Sequencing input: blood. The CDR3 in this case is CASTLDWRRNEQFF.